The present TCR beta chain was sequenced within a study of blood T cell repertoires in COVID-19. Study context: Acute-phase and convalescent COVID-19 samples originated in the United States, Italy and Spain.

In Seattle, patients joined the study during active infection and were tracked longitudinally. In the authors' workflow: Amplification from reference gene primers served as the basis for estimated nucleated cell counts. Here immunoSEQ multiplex PCR was the method, and the copy in TCRdb shows in-frame clones only, minus some. Clone size and V and J calls were adopted from that table, with D and trimming inferred from the DNA. The repertoire holds around 260,000 clones, with approximately 90% as singletons. Germline V gives CDR1 SGHVS, CDR2 FNYEAQ. CDR3 length: 17 residues. V lost 5 bases and J 1 base, leaving 18 bases between the germline ends.

What was sequenced was peripheral blood. The chain joins TRBV7-6 to TRBJ2-1; TRBD1 is a possible D gene (6 bases). The TCR originated in a woman in her thirties with COVID-19, enrolled during active disease. CDR3 DNA sequence: TGTGCCAGCAGCCCAGGGGCCCGTCGGGGTTCCTACAATGAGCAGTTCTTC. This encodes CASSPGARRGSYNEQFF. The whole variable domain, filled in from reference TRBV7-6 and TRBJ2-1, reads GAGVSQSPRYKVTKRGQDVALRCDPISGHVSLYWYRQALGQGPEFLTYFNYEAQQDKSGLPNDRFSAERPEGSISTLTIQRTEQRDSAMYRCASSPGARRGSYNEQFFGPGTRLTVL.